This TCR beta chain stems from a study of blood T cell repertoires in COVID-19. Whole-study context: COVID-19 samples from acute and convalescent phases originated in the United States, Italy and Spain. From T cells, B-cell-depleted T cells, or PBMCs came the material, which was cDNA or gDNA.

The V segment lost 5 bases and the J segment 4 bases; nucleotides outside the gene matches: 7. CDR3 length equals 15 residues. Germline CDR1 reads SEHNR; CDR2 reads FQNEAQ (reference sequence). As processed by the authors: Researchers report that nucleated cell counts were estimated from reference gene primer amplification. The assay was immunoSEQ multiplex PCR, and TCRdb's table has in-frame clones only and misses some. V and J calls and clone size are given by that table; D and trimming were obtained from the DNA. The data contain around 330,000 clones, roughly 90% of them singletons. The sample taken for sequencing was peripheral blood. The TCR comes from a woman aged 50 to 60 with active or convalescent COVID-19. The chain links TRBV7-9 to TRBJ2-7; 11 nucleotides agree with TRBD2. The CDR3 protein is CASSTGTSGLYEQYF. The CDR3 DNA reads as TGTGCCAGCAGCACCGGGACTAGCGGTTTATACGAGCAGTACTTC.